This T cell receptor (beta chain) is drawn from a study of T cells after yellow fever vaccination. Overall study findings and caveats: Clonotypes shared by both compartments, CD4 and CD8, made up a small share.

Note on this clonotype: The antigen is not known.

TCRdb recomputed calls from the 5' RACE reads with MiXCR, one row per CDR3 protein. The profile shows 300,000 to 400,000 distinct CDR3 sequences, about 10% of them singletons. The CDR3 is 12 amino acids. Trimming left V 3 bases short and J 13 bases short, with 13 bases between. From germline, CDR1 is MGHRA and CDR2 YSYEKL. The chain uses TRBV4-1 and TRBJ2-1; maybe TRBD1 (6 bases). This sample comprised CD4+ T cells sorted from PBMCs, obtained 45 days after the yellow fever booster vaccination. The TCR comes from a man aged 18 to 35 who received the YFV17D yellow fever vaccine. CDR3 nucleotides: TGCGCCAGCAGCCAGGTACAGGGCCCTCAGTTCTTC. Its translation: CASSQVQGPQFF.